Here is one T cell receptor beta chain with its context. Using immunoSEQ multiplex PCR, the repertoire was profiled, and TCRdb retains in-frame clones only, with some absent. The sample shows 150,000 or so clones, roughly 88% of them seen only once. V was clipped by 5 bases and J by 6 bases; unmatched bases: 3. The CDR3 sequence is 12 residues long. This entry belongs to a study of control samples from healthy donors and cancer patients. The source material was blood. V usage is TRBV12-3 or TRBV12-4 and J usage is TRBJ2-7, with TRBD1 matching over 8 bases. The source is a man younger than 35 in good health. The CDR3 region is CASSKGTGEQYF. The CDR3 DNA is TGTGCCAGCAGTAAGGGGACAGGCGAGCAGTACTTC.